This entry describes one T cell receptor (beta chain). Its antigen is unidentified. The time point was: pre-treatment sample, taken before nivolumab and TIL therapy. The tumor samples were excised metastases, mostly pleural nodules or supraclavicular lymph nodes. The data were taken from a study of TIL therapy for anti-PD-1-resistant metastatic lung cancer. Study observations and caveats: TIL cultures after expansion showed higher clonality and lower diversity than baseline tumor (median about 6% vs 30%).

Germline V gene lookup returns CDR1 MNHEY and CDR2 SVGAGI. V was clipped by 6 bases and J by 5 bases; unmatched bases: 1. This CDR3 is built from 13 residues. This was the immunoSEQ v3 assay. Using immunoSEQ multiplex PCR, the repertoire was profiled, and TCRdb retains in-frame clones only, with some absent. The sample consists of 95,000 or so clones, under 70% of them appearing once. The V and J genes are TRBV6-5 and TRBJ2-3, with 11 nucleotides matching TRBD2. The source of this sequence is a person aged 30 to 80 with non-small cell lung cancer. Sample: tumor tissue, taken at baseline. CDR3 protein: CASRLAGVDTQYF. In DNA form, the CDR3 reads TGTGCCAGCAGACTAGCGGGAGTAGATACGCAGTATTTT.